The following is a T cell receptor (beta chain) sequence with its context. The clone's antigen remains unknown. One base away there is no much larger clone; base qualities are not given. This specimen's treatment or condition label, per the study, means: approximately nine-day PBMC culture with coronavirus spike peptide pools or control peptides (ViraFEST assay). To expand antigen-specific T cells with peptide pools and then pick out the expanded clonotypes through TCR sequencing, the study relied on the ViraFEST assay. The positive SARS-CoV-2 PCR tests of the convalescent patients were dated from March to December 2020, before the Alpha, Beta and Delta variants emerged in the United States. Each well held 2 million to 2.5 million PBMCs cultured with approximately 10 ug/ml peptide pools in IMDM containing roughly 4.7% human AB serum and 7.5 to 10 IU/ml IL-2. On days 3 and 7, half of the culture medium was replaced with fresh IL-2-containing medium. After 9 to 10 days of culture, CD4+ T cells were isolated by negative selection using the EasySep CD4+ T cell isolation kit. Ficoll-Paque Plus gradient centrifugation was used to isolate PBMCs from whole blood, and the isolated PBMCs were then either used fresh or cryopreserved at -140C. In general, triplicate wells were set up for every culture condition.

The data were obtained in a study of vaccination and CD4 T cells after COVID-19 (dated 2022 in TCRdb). Notes on the research overall: Convalescent patients had a positive SARS-CoV-2 result on nasal swab PCR, and of these patients, some ten had mild disease and one had severe disease. The convalescent cohort included six males and four females, with two Hispanic individuals, seven Caucasians, two Asians and one multiracial person. Participants got two doses of the Pfizer-BioNTech BNT162b2 vaccine (n=8) or two doses of the Moderna mRNA-1273 vaccine (n=2). Post-COVID blood samples from convalescent patients were collected a median of roughly 100 days after diagnosis, with a range of 35 to 161 days. Post-vaccine blood samples were collected a median of approximately 72 days after the second vaccine dose, ranging from about 13 to 250 days. Culture stimuli were overlapping spike peptide pools from SARS-CoV-2 and from the common cold coronaviruses HCoV-NL63, HCoV-OC43 and HCoV-229E. In control cultures, a CEFX viral epitope pool was used as positive control, an HIV-1 Nef peptide pool was used as negative control, or no peptide was added. The spike-specific CD4+ TCR repertoire was compared before and after mRNA vaccination in fewer than eleven COVID-19 convalescent patients and several infection-naive healthy vaccine recipients.

Library construction relied on PCR. At the Johns Hopkins FTIC core, DNA from the cultured CD4+ T cells underwent TCR sequencing with the Oncomine TCR Beta short-read assay. The QIAamp micro DNA kit was used to extract genomic DNA from the cultured CD4+ T cells. Oncomine TCR Beta libraries from cultured CD4+ T cells were pooled with unique dual indexes and sequenced on an Illumina iSeq 100. The study's own analysis went as follows. Non-productive sequences were removed, and CDR3s that did not start with C, did not end with F or W, or were shorter than 7 amino acids were discarded. The MANAFEST web application identified antigen-specific clonotypes by comparing peptide-stimulated wells against reference wells and other culture wells. For a clone to be called positive, the clone needed an FDR below 0.05, an odds ratio above 5, and a productive frequency above 0.1% in at least two of three replicate wells. Cross-reactive clonotypes were defined as significantly expanded in both SARS-CoV-2 spike wells and at least one common cold coronavirus spike condition. CDR3 homology was assessed with Levenshtein distances (stringdist) and unrooted phylogenetic trees (ape) in R version 3.6.1. TCRdb passed the public sequencing reads through fastp at Q25 and MiXCR, retaining productive beta sequences. All rows with the same CDR3 protein become a single entry with the most common DNA and genes. The V and J calls come from TCRdb's annotation, not from the publication. This sample lists around 20,000 distinct CDR3 sequences; less than 55% were detected once. The ten top clones hold 13% of the sample.

Results the study describes overall, beyond this receptor: Among the post-vaccine SARS-CoV-2-reactive clones in convalescent patients, a median approximately 86% showed up only after vaccination, which suggests vaccine-specific priming. Of the vaccine-specific clones in convalescent patients, 304 of 307, or nearly all, reacted only to SARS-CoV-2 spike and did not cross-react with common cold coronaviruses. The median count of SARS-CoV-2-reactive clonotypes went up from 21 after infection to some 38 after vaccination, although the change was not significant. The number of convalescent patients in the study was relatively small, and the study did not examine early timepoints following natural infection.

The TCR sequence derives from a human donor with COVID-19. Sequencing input: cultured CD4+ T cells from blood.

The DNA sequence is TGCGCCAGCAGCCAAGACGCTGGGACTCGCGTCGCAGATACGCAGTATTTT. It is translated as CASSQDAGTRVADTQYF. The chain links TRBV4-3 with TRBJ2-3; a weak D assignment points to TRBD2 (6 bases agree). Cut back by 0 bases and 4 bases, the V and J ends lie 17 bases apart. Reading the germline V gene gives CDR1 LGHNA and CDR2 YSLEER. The CDR3 holds 17 amino acids from the cysteine to the phenylalanine. Only the CDR3 region is kept as DNA, spanning 51 bases read in frame from base 1.